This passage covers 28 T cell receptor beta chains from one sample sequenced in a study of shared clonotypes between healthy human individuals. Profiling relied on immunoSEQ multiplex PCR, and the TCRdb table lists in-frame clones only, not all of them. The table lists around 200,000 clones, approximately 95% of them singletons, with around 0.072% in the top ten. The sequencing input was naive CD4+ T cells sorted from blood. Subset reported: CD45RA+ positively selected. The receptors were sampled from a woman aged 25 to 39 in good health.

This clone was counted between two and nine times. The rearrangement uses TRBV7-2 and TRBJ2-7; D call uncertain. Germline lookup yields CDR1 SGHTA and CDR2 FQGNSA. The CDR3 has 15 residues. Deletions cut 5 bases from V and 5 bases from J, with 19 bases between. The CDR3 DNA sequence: TGTGCCAGCAGCAGTCAAGGTGGCTTCCCCCACGAGCAGTACTTC. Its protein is CASSSQGGFPHEQYF. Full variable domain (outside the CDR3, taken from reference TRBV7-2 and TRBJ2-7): GAGVSQSPSNKVTEKGKDVELRCDPISGHTALYWYRQSLGQGLEFLIYFQGNSAPDKSGLPSDRFSAERTGGSVSTLTIQRTQQEDSAVYLCASSSQGGFPHEQYFGPGTRLTVT.

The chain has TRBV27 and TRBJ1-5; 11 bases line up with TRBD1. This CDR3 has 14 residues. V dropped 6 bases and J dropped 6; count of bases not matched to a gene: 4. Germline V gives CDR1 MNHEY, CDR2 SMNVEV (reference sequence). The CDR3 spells CASSLDRGLQPQHF. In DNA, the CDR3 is TGTGCCAGCAGCCTGGACAGGGGGCTTCAGCCCCAGCATTTT.

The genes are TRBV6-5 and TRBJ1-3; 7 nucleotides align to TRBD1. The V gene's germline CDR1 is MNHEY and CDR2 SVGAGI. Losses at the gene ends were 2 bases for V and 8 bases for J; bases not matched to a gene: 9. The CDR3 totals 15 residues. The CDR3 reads CASSYTRTGRDTIYF. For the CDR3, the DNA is TGTGCCAGCAGTTACACTCGGACAGGTCGCGACACCATATATTTT.

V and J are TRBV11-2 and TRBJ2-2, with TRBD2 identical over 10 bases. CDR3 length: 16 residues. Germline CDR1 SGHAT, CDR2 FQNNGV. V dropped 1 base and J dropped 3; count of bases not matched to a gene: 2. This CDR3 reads CASSLVLAGDTGELFF. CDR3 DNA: TGTGCCAGCAGCTTAGTTCTAGCGGGGGACACCGGGGAGCTGTTTTTT.

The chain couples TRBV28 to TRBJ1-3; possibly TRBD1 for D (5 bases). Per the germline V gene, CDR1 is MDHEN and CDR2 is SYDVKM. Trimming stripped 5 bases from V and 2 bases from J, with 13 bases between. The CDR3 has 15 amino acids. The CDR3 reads CASSGPPGTGNTIYF. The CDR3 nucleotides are TGTGCCAGCAGTGGCCCCCCAGGGACTGGAAACACCATATATTTT. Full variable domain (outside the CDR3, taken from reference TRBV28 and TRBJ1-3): DVKVTQSSRYLVKRTGEKVFLECVQDMDHENMFWYRQDPGLGLRLIYFSYDVKMKEKGDIPEGYSVSREKKERFSLILESASTNQTSMYLCASSGPPGTGNTIYFGEGSWLTVV.

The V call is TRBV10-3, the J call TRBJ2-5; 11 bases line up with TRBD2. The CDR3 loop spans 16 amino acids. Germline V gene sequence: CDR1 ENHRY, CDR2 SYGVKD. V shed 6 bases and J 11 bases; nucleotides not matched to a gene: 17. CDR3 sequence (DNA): TGTGCCATCAGCGATACCCTAGCGGGAGGCCTGAGTGAGCAGTACTTC. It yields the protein CAISDTLAGGLSEQYF.

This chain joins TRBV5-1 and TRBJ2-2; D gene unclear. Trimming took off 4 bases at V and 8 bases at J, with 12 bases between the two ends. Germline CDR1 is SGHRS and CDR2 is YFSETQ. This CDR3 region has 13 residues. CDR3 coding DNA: TGCGCCAGCAGCGCCGGAGATTCGGGGGAGCTGTTTTTT. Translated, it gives CASSAGDSGELFF.

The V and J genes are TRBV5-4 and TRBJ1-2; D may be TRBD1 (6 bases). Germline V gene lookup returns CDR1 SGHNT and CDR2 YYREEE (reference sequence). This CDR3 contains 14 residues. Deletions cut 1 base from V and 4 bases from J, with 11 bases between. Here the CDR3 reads CASSLYQGTYGYTF. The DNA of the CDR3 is TGTGCCAGCAGCTTGTACCAGGGGACCTATGGCTACACCTTC.

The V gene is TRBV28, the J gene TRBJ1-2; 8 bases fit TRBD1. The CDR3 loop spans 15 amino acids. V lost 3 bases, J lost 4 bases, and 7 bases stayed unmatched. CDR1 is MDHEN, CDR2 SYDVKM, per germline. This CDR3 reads CASSFRGHSFYGYTF. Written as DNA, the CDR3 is TGTGCCAGCAGTTTCAGGGGGCATTCATTCTATGGCTACACCTTC.

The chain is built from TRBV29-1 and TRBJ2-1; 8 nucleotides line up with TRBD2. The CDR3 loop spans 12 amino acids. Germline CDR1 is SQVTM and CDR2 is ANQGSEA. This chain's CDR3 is CSTSGSTYEQFF. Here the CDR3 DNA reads TGCAGTACGAGCGGGAGTACCTATGAGCAGTTCTTC.

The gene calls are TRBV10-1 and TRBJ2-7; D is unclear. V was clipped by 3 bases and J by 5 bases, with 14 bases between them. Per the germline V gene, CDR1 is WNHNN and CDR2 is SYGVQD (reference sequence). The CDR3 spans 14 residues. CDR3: CASSEKGPGNEQYF. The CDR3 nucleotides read TGCGCCAGCAGTGAAAAGGGCCCCGGTAACGAGCAGTACTTC.

The CDR3 DNA is TGCGCCAGCAGTGAGTCGACCTCCAGTGAGCAGTTCTTC. It codes for CASSESTSSEQFF. The chain is built from TRBV10-1 and TRBJ2-1; D uncertain. Deletions cut 0 bases from V and 9 bases from J, with 9 bases between. This CDR3 region has 13 residues. From germline, CDR1 is WNHNN and CDR2 SYGVQD (reference sequence).

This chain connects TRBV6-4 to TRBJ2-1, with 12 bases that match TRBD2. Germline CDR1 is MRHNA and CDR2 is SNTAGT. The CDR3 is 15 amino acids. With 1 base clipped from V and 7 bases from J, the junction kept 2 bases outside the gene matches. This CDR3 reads CASSDWTSGVNEQFF. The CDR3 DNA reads TGTGCCAGCAGTGACTGGACTAGCGGGGTAAATGAGCAGTTCTTC.

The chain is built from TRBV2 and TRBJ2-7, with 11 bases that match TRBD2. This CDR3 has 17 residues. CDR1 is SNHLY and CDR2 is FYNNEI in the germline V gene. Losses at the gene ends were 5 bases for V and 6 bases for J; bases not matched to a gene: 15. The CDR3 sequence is CASSWLAGGYGPSEQYF. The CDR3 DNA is TGTGCCAGCAGTTGGCTAGCGGGAGGTTACGGTCCTTCCGAGCAGTACTTC.

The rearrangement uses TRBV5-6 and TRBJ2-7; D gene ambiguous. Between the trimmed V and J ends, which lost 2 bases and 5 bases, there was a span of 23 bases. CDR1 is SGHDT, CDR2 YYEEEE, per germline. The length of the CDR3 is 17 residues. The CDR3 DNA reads TGTGCCAGCAGCTTCTATCCCTCGGGCGGTGGCTTCCACGAGCAGTACTTC. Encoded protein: CASSFYPSGGGFHEQYF.

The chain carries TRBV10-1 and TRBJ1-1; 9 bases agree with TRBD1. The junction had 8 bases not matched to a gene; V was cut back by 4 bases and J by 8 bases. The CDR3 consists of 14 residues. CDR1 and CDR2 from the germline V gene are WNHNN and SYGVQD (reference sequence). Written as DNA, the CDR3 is TGCGCCAGCAGTGCGGGGACAGGGCTCTTCGAAGCTTTCTTT. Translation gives CASSAGTGLFEAFF.

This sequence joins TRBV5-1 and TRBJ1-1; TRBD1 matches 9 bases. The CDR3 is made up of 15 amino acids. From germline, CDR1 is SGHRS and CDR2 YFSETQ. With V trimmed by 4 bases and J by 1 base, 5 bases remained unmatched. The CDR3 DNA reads TGCGCCAGCAGCCACTCGGGACAGGGGAACACTGAAGCTTTCTTT. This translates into CASSHSGQGNTEAFF.

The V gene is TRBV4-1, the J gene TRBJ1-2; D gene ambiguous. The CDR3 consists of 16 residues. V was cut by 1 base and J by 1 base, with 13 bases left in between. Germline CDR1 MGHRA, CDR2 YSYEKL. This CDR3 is CASSQVYRTINYGYTF. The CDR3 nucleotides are TGCGCCAGCAGCCAAGTTTACCGTACCATTAACTATGGCTACACCTTC.

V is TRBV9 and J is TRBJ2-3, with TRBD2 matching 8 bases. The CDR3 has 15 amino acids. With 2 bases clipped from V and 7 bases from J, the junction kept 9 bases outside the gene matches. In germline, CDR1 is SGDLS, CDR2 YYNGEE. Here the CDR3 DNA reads TGTGCCAGCAGCGTTGTTCCTAGCGGGCTTCATACGCAGTATTTT. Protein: CASSVVPSGLHTQYF.

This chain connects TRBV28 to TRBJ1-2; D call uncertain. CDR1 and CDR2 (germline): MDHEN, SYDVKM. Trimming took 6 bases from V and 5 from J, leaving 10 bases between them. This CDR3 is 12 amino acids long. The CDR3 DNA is TGTGCCAGCAGAGTGACGGAGTATGGCTACACCTTC. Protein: CASRVTEYGYTF.

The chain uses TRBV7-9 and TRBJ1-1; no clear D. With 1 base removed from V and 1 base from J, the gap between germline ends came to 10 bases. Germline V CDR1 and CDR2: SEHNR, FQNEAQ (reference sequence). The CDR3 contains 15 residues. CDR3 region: CASSLVMARNTEAFF. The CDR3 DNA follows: TGTGCCAGCAGCTTAGTAATGGCCCGGAACACTGAAGCTTTCTTT.

CDR3 region: CASMVGYSNQPQHF. CDR3 in DNA: TGTGCCAGCATGGTAGGTTATAGCAATCAGCCCCAGCATTTT. This chain links TRBV6-1 with TRBJ1-5; D unclear. The V gene's germline CDR1 is MNHNS and CDR2 SASEGT. Deletions cut 7 bases from V and 0 bases from J, with 10 bases between. The CDR3 has 14 residues.

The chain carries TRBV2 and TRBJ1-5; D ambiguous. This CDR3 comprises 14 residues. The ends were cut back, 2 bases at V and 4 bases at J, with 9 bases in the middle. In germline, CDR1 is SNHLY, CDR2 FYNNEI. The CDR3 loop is CASSEYFSNQPQHF. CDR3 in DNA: TGTGCCAGCAGTGAATATTTCTCTAATCAGCCCCAGCATTTT.

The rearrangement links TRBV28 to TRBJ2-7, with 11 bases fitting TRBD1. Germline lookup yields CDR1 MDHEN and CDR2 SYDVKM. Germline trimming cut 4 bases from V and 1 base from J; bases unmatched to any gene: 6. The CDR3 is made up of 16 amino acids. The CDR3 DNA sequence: TGTGCCAGCAGTTCTGTGGGACAGGGGGGATCCTACGAGCAGTACTTC. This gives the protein CASSSVGQGGSYEQYF.

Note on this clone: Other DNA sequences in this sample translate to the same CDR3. CDR3 bases: TGTGCCAGCAGCTTGCCGGGACAGGGCCCCTACGAGCAGTACTTC. Translating it yields CASSLPGQGPYEQYF. The rearrangement links TRBV7-9 to TRBJ2-7; 9 positions agree with TRBD1. CDR1 is SEHNR, CDR2 FQNEAQ, per germline (reference sequence). The CDR3 extends over 15 amino acids. Trimming took 3 bases from V and 2 from J; bases not matched to a gene: 5.

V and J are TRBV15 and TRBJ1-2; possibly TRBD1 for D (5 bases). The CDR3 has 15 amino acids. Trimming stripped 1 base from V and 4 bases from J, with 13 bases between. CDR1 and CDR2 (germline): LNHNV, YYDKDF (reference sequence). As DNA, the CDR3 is TGTGCCACCAGCAGAGTCGAAGGGGCTTCCTATGGCTACACCTTC. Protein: CATSRVEGASYGYTF.

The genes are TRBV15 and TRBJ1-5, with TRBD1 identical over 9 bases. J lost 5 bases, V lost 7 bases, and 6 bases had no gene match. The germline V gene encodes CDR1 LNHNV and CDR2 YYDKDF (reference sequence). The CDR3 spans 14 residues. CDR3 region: CATTSGQGYQPQHF. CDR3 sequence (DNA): TGTGCCACCACCTCGGGACAGGGATATCAGCCCCAGCATTTT.

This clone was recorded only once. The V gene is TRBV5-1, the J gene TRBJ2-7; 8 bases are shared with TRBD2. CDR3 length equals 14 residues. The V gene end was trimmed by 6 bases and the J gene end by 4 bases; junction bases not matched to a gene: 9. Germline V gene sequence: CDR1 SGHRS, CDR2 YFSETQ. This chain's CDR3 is CASKREPMIYEQYF. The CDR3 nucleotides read TGCGCCAGCAAGCGGGAGCCAATGATATACGAGCAGTACTTC.